These 17 T cell receptor beta chains originate from one sample sequenced in a study of Tregs in tolerant kidney transplant recipients. Measured with immunoSEQ multiplex PCR; TCRdb has only the in-frame clones, and not every one. The sample data list about 48,000 clones. Sample: CD4+ T cells from blood, taken before the transplant. The receptors were gathered from a human donor who received a combined kidney and bone marrow transplant.

Of note for this clone: The missing CDR3 end, 3 residues past where the read stops, is filled in from the germline J gene. The rearrangement links TRBV5-1 to TRBJ2-2; D possibly corresponds to TRBD1 (8 bases). CDR3 length equals 17 residues. The V gene lost 3 bases and the J gene lost 4 bases, with 19 bases spanning the gap. Germline V gene sequence: CDR1 SGHRS, CDR2 YFSETQ. CDR3 residues: CASSSWGGQVITGELFF. The CDR3 DNA, read in part, is TGCGCCAGCAGCTCCTGGGGGGGACAGGTTATCACCGGGGAG.

On this clone itself: The read finishes 3 residues shy of the CDR3 end, and the germline J gene is used to complete it. V gene TRBV20-1 combines with J gene TRBJ2-7, with 11 bases lining up with TRBD2. V dropped 3 bases and J dropped 3; count of bases not matched to a gene: 4. CDR1 DFQATT and CDR2 SNEGSKA come from the germline V gene (reference sequence). The CDR3 runs 14 residues. The CDR3 region is CSARPGTSGYEQYF. Partial CDR3 DNA: TGCAGTGCTAGGCCCGGGACTAGCGGCTACGAG.

Turning to this clone: The read finishes 3 residues shy of the CDR3 end, and the germline J gene is used to complete it. The rearrangement uses TRBV28 and TRBJ1-5; no clear D. The CDR3 runs to 16 residues. Germline V gene sequence: CDR1 MDHEN, CDR2 SYDVKM. Between the trimmed V and J ends, which lost 5 bases and 7 bases, there was a span of 21 bases. CDR3 amino acids: CASSQGTRAARQPQHF. The sequenced part of the CDR3 DNA is TGTGCCAGCAGTCAAGGCACAAGGGCTGCTCGGCAGCCC.

Concerning this clone: Read coverage stops 3 residues before the CDR3 terminus; the germline J gene supplies the remainder. V gene TRBV7-2 combines with J gene TRBJ2-7; 7 nucleotides line up with TRBD2. The CDR3 consists of 13 residues. V was clipped by 1 base and J by 6 bases; unmatched bases: 3. CDR1 is SGHTA, CDR2 FQGNSA, per germline. CDR3 amino acids: CASSLVGTTEQYF. The sequenced CDR3 bases are TGTGCCAGCAGCTTAGTGGGGACTACCGAG.

Comment on this clone: The missing CDR3 end, 3 residues past where the read stops, is filled in from the germline J gene. This sequence joins TRBV19 and TRBJ1-5; 10 positions match TRBD1. J gave up 3 bases and V 4 bases, and 6 bases lay outside the gene matches. This CDR3 region has 16 residues. Germline assignment: CDR1 LNHDA and CDR2 SQIVND (reference sequence). The CDR3 loop is CASSTTGGASNQPQHF. CDR3 bases read: TGTGCCAGTAGTACGACAGGGGGCGCGTCCAATCAGCCC.

The DNA read from the CDR3 is TGCGCCAGCAGCCCTTCGACAGTAAACACTGAA. It encodes CASSPSTVNTE. The entire CDR3 protein is CASSPSTVNTEAFF. The chain employs TRBV5-1 and TRBJ1-1; weak D call: TRBD1 (5 bases). Coverage ceases 3 residues before the CDR3 finishes, and the germline J gene fills in the end. Trimming removed 4 bases from V and 2 bases from J, with 12 bases in between. Germline CDR1 reads SGHRS; CDR2 reads YFSETQ. The CDR3 runs to 14 residues. The variable domain in full, completed from reference TRBV5-1 and TRBJ1-1, reads KAGVTQTPRYLIKTRGQQVTLSCSPISGHRSVSWYQQTPGQGLQFLFEYFSETQRNKGNFPGRFSGRQFSNSRSEMNVSTLELGDSALYLCASSPSTVNTEAFFGQGTRLTVV.

Worth noting for this clone: The sequenced fragment ends 3 residues before the CDR3 boundary, so the rest is inferred from the germline J gene. The chain is built from TRBV30 and TRBJ2-2; tentatively, D is TRBD2 (6 bases). Germline V gene lookup returns CDR1 GTSNPN and CDR2 SVGIG (reference sequence). The CDR3 has 14 amino acids. The V end was cut by 4 bases, the J end by 4 bases, with 13 bases between. CDR3 sequence: CAWKRELATGELFF. Partial CDR3 DNA: TGTGCCTGGAAACGGGAGCTAGCCACCGGGGAG.

CDR3 loop: CASSYIRQDEQYF. The sequenced CDR3 bases are TGTGCCAGCAGTTACATAAGACAGGACGAG. This chain uses TRBV6-2 or TRBV6-3 with TRBJ2-7; possibly TRBD1 for D (6 bases). The CDR3 is cut off 3 residues early in the read; its end comes from the germline J gene. The V end lost 2 bases, the J end lost 5 bases, and 10 bases lay between the germline ends. Germline V CDR1 and CDR2: MNHEY, SVGEGT. The CDR3 is 13 amino acids.

On this clone: Coverage ceases 3 residues before the CDR3 finishes, and the germline J gene fills in the end. V usage is TRBV29-1 and J usage is TRBJ2-7; D remains unclear. Trimming took 4 bases from V and 3 from J, leaving 13 bases between them. Germline values: CDR1 SQVTM, CDR2 ANQGSEA. This CDR3 contains 13 residues. The DNA read from the CDR3 is TGCAGCGTTGTTGGGCAGGATTTCTACGAG. Its translation: CSVVGQDFYE. The complete CDR3 reads CSVVGQDFYEQYF.

About this clone itself: The read halts 3 residues ahead of the CDR3 end, with the missing end drawn from the germline J gene. The V call is TRBV7-2, the J call TRBJ2-7; 9 bases agree with TRBD1. The germline V gene encodes CDR1 SGHTA and CDR2 FQGNSA. The V gene end was trimmed by 3 bases and the J gene end by 6 bases; junction bases not matched to a gene: 3. CDR3 length equals 13 residues. Incomplete CDR3 DNA: TGTGCCAGCAGCTTCTCGACAGGGGGCGAG. Protein product: CASSFSTGGE. The full CDR3 protein is CASSFSTGGEQYF.

About this clone: From the germline J gene comes the end of the CDR3, since the read stops 3 residues before it. The chain couples TRBV5-1 to TRBJ2-7; 9 nucleotides line up with TRBD1. J lost 4 bases, V lost 2 bases, and 1 base had no gene match. The CDR3 consists of 13 residues. CDR1 SGHRS and CDR2 YFSETQ come from the germline V gene. The CDR3: CASSLGTGYEQYF. CDR3 DNA, as far as it was read: TGCGCCAGCAGCTTAGGGACAGGGTACGAG.

Turning to this clone: The CDR3 goes on 3 residues after the read ends, and that part is filled in from the germline J gene. The rearrangement joins TRBV20-1 to TRBJ2-7, with a possible D match to TRBD2 (5 bases). The CDR3 runs to 14 residues. CDR1 and CDR2 (germline): DFQATT, SNEGSKA (reference sequence). V lost 5 bases, J lost 1 base, and 15 bases lay in between. CDR3 amino acids: CSAQTTRGSYEQYF. Incomplete CDR3 DNA: TGCAGTGCTCAGACTACCCGGGGATCCTACGAG.

The CDR3 here is CAWSVRTGSEQYF. The covered CDR3 bases are TGTGCCTGGAGTGTACGAACAGGGTCCGAG. The V call is TRBV30, the J call TRBJ2-7; D possibly corresponds to TRBD1 (6 bases). The sequence runs out 3 residues before the end of the CDR3; the remainder is reconstructed from the germline J gene. Germline V lookup: CDR1 GTSNPN, CDR2 SVGIG (reference sequence). Trimming took 0 bases from V and 6 from J, leaving 12 bases between them. The CDR3 consists of 13 residues. The complete variable domain, with remaining parts taken from reference TRBV30 and TRBJ2-7, reads SQTIHQWPATLVQPVGSPLSLECTVEGTSNPNLYWYRQAAGRGLQLLFYSVGIGQISSEVPQNLSASRPQDRQFILSSKKLLLSDSGFYLCAWSVRTGSEQYFGPGTRLTVT.

Turning to this clone: The sequence runs out 3 residues before the end of the CDR3; the remainder is reconstructed from the germline J gene. This chain joins TRBV19 and TRBJ2-1; a weak D match, TRBD1 (5 bases). V was shortened by 4 bases and J by 1 base, with 5 bases between the two germline ends. Germline loops: CDR1 LNHDA, CDR2 SQIVND (reference sequence). CDR3 length equals 13 residues. The CDR3 protein is CASSTGSYNEQFF. The CDR3 DNA, read in part, is TGTGCCAGTAGTACAGGGTCCTACAATGAG.

The sequenced part of the CDR3 DNA is TGTGCCAGCAGCTTTGACAGGAGCACAGATACG. Encoded protein: CASSFDRSTDT. In full, the CDR3 is CASSFDRSTDTQYF. The chain has TRBV7-2 and TRBJ2-3, with a possible D match to TRBD1 (6 bases). Read sequence stops 3 residues before the CDR3 end, and the germline J gene provides the missing end. The length of the CDR3 is 14 residues. V lost 3 bases, J lost 0 bases, and 7 bases lay in between. Germline CDR1 is SGHTA and CDR2 is FQGNSA.

For this clone: The read gets to within 3 residues of the CDR3 end, and the germline J gene fills in the rest. The J gene is TRBJ1-6, the V gene TRBV7-6; D is possibly TRBD1 (5 bases). CDR1 SGHVS and CDR2 FNYEAQ come from the germline V gene. The CDR3 sequence is 15 residues long. The V and J ends lost 3 bases and 2 bases respectively, with 8 bases between them. The CDR3 sequence is CASSLQGPYNSPLHF. The sequenced part of the CDR3 DNA is TGTGCCAGCAGCTTGCAGGGTCCCTATAATTCACCC.

On this clone itself: An end of the junction does not agree with germline; a read error may underlie this. Read sequence stops 3 residues before the CDR3 end, and the germline J gene provides the missing end. The chain links TRBV4-2 to TRBJ1-2, with 9 bases lining up with TRBD1. The CDR3 loop spans 14 amino acids. The germline V gene encodes CDR1 LGHNA and CDR2 YNFKEQ. CDR3 DNA (partial): TGCGCCAGCAGCCGACAGGGGGACAACTATGGC. This sequence encodes CASSRQGDNYG. The CDR3 in its entirety is CASSRQGDNYGYTF.